This TCR beta chain was profiled in a study of T-cell reconstitution after alpha-beta-depleted transplantation in children. Library preparation (for TCRbeta) was performed with unique molecular identifiers. MiXCR, run by TCRdb on the PCR reads, gives a single entry per CDR3 protein. The sample includes 450,000 to 600,000 distinct CDR3 sequences, approximately 32% of them seen just once. The CDR3 spans 12 residues. Trimming removed 5 bases at V and 11 bases at J, with 12 bases between. From germline, CDR1 is SEHNR and CDR2 FQNEAQ (reference sequence). This sequence originates from a human donor who donated a stem cell graft to a child with aplastic anemia. The chain couples TRBV7-9 to TRBJ1-4, with a tentative D call TRBD1 (5 bases). The sample was PBMCs from the stem cell graft donor, taken from the stem cell graft. CDR3 bases: TGTGCCAGCAGCGCGGGGGGTCCCAAACTGTTTTTT. It yields the protein CASSAGGPKLFF.